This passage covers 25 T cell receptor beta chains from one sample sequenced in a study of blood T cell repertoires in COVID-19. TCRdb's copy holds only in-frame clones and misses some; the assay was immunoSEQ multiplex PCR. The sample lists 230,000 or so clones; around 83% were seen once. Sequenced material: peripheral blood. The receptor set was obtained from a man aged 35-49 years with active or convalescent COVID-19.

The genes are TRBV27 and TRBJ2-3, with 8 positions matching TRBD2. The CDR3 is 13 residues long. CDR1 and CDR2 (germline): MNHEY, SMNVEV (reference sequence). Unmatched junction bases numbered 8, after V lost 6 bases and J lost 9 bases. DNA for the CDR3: TGTGCCAGCAGACCTTCAAGCGGGAGCACGCAGTATTTT. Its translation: CASRPSSGSTQYF.

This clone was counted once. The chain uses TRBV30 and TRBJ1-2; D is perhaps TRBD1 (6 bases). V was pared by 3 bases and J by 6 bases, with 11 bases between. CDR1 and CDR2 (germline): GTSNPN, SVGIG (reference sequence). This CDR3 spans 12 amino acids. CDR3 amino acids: CAWRVGGDGYTF. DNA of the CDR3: TGTGCCTGGAGAGTAGGGGGAGATGGCTACACCTTC.

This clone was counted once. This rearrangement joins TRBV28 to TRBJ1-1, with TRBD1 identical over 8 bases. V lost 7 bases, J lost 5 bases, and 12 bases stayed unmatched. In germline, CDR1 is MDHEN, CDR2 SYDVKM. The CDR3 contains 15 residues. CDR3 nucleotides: TGTGCCAGCACAGGACAGGGCAAGGGGTGGACTGAAGCTTTCTTT. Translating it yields CASTGQGKGWTEAFF.

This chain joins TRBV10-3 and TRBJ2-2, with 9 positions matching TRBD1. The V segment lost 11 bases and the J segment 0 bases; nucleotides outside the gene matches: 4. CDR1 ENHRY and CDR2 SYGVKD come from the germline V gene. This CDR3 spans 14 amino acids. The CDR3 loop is CASGDRANTGELFF. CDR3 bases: TGTGCCTCCGGGGACAGGGCGAACACCGGGGAGCTGTTTTTT.

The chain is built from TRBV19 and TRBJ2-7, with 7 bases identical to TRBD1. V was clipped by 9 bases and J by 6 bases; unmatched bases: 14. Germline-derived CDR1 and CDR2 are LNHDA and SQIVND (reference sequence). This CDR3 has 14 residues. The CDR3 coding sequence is TGTGCCAGCGCCACCCGACAGGGATTTGGCGAGCAGTACTTC. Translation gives CASATRQGFGEQYF.

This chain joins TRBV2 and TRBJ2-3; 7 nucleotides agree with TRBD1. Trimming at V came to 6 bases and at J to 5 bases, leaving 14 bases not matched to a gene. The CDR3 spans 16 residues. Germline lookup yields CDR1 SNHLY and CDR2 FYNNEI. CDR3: CASRQGMLAYGDTQYF. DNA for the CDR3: TGTGCCAGCAGACAGGGGATGCTTGCTTATGGAGATACGCAGTATTTT.

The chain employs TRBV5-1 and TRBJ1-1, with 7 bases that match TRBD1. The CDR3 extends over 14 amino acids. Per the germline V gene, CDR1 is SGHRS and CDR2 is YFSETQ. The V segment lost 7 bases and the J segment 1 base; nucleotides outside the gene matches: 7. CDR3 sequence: CASQVGTANTEAFF. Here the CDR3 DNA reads TGCGCCAGCCAAGTGGGGACAGCGAACACTGAAGCTTTCTTT.

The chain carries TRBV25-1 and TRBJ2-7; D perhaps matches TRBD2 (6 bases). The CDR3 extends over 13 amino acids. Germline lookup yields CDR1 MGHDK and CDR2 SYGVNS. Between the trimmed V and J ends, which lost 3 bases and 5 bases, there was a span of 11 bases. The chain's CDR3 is CASSESRRDEQYF. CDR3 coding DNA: TGTGCCAGCAGTGAGAGTAGGAGGGACGAGCAGTACTTC.

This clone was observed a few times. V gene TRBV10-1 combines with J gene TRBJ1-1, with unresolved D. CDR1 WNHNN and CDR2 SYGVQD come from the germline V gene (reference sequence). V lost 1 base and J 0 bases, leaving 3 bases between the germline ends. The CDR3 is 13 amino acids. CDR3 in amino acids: CASSEYLNTEAFF. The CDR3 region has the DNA TGCGCCAGCAGTGAGTACTTGAACACTGAAGCTTTCTTT.

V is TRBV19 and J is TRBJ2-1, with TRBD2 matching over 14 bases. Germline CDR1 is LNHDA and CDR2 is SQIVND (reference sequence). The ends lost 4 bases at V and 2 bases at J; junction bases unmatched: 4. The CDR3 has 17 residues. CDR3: CASSRLAGGFAYNEQFF. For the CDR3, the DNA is TGTGCCAGTAGTAGACTAGCGGGAGGGTTTGCCTACAATGAGCAGTTCTTC.

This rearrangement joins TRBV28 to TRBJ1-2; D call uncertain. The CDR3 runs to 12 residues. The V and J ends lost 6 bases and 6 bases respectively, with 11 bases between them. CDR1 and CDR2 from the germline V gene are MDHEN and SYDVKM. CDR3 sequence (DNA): TGTGCCAGCAGAACGGGTTCGGATGGCTACACCTTC. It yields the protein CASRTGSDGYTF.

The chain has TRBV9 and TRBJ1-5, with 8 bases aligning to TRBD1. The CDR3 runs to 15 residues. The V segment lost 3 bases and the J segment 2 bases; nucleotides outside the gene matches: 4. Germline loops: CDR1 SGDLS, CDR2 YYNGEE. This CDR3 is CASSDGQGGNQPQHF. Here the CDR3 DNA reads TGTGCCAGCAGCGACGGACAGGGTGGCAATCAGCCCCAGCATTTT.

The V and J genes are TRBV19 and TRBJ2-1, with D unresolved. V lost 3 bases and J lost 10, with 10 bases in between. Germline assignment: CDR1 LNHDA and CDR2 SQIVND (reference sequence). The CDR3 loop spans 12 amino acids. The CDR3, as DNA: TGTGCCAGTAGTATTTCAGGATACGAGCAGTTCTTC. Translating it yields CASSISGYEQFF.

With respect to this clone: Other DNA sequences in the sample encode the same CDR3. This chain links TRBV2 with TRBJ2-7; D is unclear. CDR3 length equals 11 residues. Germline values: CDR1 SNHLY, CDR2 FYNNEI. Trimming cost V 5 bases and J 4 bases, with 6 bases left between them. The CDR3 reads CASSPSYEQYF. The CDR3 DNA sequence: TGTGCCAGCAGTCCTAGTTACGAGCAGTACTTC.

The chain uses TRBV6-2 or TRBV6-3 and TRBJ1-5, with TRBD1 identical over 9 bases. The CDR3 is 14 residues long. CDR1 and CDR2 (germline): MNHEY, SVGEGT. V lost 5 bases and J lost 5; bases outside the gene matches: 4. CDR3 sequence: CASSPRTGDQPQHF. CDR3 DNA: TGTGCCAGCAGTCCCCGGACAGGGGATCAGCCCCAGCATTTT.

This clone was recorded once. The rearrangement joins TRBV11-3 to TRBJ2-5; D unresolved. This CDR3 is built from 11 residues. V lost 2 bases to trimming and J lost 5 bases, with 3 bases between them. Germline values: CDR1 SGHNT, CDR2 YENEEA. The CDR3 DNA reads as TGTGCCAGCAGCTTAAGCGAGACCCAGTACTTC. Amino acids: CASSLSETQYF. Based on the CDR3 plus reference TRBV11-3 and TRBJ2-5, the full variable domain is EAGVVQSPRYKIIEKKQPVAFWCNPISGHNTLYWYLQNLGQGPELLIRYENEEAVDDSQLPKDRFSAERLKGVDSTLKIQPAELGDSAVYLCASSLSETQYFGPGTRLLVL.

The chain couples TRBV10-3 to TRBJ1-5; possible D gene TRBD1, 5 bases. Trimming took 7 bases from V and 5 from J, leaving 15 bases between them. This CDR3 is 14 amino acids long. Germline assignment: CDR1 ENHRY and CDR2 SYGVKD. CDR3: CAINQGGADQPQHF. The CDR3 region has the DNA TGTGCCATCAATCAGGGAGGGGCCGATCAGCCCCAGCATTTT.

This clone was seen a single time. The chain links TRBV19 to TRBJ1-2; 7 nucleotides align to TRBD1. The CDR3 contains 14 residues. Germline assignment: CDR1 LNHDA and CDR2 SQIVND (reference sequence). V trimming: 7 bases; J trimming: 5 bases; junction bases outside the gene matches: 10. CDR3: CASNQGQFVYGYTF. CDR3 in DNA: TGTGCCAGTAACCAGGGACAGTTCGTATATGGCTACACCTTC. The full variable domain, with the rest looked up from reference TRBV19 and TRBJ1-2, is DGGITQSPKYLFRKEGQNVTLSCEQNLNHDAMYWYRQDPGQGLRLIYYSQIVNDFQKGDIAEGYSVSREKKESFPLTVTSAQKNPTAFYLCASNQGQFVYGYTFGSGTRLTVV.

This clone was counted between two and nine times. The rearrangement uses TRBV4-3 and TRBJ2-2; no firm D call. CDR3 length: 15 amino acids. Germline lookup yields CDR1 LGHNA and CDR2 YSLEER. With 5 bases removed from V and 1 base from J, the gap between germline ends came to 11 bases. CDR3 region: CASSSHPGNTGELFF. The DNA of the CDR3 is TGCGCCAGCAGCTCCCATCCAGGGAACACCGGGGAGCTGTTTTTT.

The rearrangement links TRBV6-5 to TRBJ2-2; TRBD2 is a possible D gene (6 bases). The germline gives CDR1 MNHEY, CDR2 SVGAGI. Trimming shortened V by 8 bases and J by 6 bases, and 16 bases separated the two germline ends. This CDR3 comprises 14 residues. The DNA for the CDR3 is TGTGCCAGCGCCCCTTTGAGCGGGTCCGGGGAGCTGTTTTTT. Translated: CASAPLSGSGELFF.

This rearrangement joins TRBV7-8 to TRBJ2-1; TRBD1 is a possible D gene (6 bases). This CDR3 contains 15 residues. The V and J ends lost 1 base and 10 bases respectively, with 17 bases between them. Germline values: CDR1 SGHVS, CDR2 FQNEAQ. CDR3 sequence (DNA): TGTGCCAGCAGCTTAGAGCTGAGGGGGATGGGGGAGCAGTTCTTC. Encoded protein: CASSLELRGMGEQFF.

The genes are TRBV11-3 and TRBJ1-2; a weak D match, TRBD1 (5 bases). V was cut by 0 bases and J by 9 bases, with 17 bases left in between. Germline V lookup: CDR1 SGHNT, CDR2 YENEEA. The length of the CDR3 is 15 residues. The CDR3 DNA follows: TGTGCCAGCAGCTTAGACTCCGGTGGGGGACTCAGCTACACCTTC. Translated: CASSLDSGGGLSYTF.

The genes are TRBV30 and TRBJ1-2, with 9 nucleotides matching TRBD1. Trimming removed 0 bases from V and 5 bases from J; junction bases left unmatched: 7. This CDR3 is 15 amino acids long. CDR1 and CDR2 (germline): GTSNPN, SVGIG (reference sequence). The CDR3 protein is CAWSVHVGTGYGYTF. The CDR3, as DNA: TGTGCCTGGAGTGTACACGTCGGGACAGGGTATGGCTACACCTTC.

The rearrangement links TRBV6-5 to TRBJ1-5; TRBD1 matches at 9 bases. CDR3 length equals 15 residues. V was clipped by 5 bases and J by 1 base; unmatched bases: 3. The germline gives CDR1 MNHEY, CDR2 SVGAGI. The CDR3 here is CASSNDRGSNQPQHF. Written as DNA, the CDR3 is TGTGCCAGCAGTAACGACAGGGGGAGCAATCAGCCCCAGCATTTT.

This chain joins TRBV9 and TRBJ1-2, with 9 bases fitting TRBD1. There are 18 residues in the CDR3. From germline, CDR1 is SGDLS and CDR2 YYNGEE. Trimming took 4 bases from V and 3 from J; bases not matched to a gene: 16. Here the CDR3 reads CASSSLVSGQGTDYGYTF. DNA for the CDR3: TGTGCCAGCAGCTCCCTGGTTTCGGGACAGGGTACCGACTATGGCTACACCTTC.